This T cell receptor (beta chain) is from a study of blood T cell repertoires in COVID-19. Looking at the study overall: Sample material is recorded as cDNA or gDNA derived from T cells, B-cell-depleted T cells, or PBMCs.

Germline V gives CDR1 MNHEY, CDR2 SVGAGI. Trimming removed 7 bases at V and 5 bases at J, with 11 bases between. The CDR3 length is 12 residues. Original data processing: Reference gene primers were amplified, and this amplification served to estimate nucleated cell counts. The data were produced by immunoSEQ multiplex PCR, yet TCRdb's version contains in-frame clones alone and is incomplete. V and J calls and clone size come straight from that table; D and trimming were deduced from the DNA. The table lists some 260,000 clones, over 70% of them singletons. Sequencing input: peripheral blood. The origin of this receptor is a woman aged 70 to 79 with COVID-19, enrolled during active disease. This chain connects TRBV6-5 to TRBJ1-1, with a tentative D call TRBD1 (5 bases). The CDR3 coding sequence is TGTGCCAGCACCAGGGCGGGGACTGAAGCTTTCTTT. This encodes CASTRAGTEAFF.